The next 14 T cell receptor beta chains were all read from a single sample in a study of prognosis after radiotherapy for stage I lung cancer. The genomic DNA TCR beta CDR3 region underwent two rounds of multiplex PCR. First-round PCR, the initial amplification, used primers specific to each TRBV and TRBJ gene. Each CDR3 protein gets one entry after TCRdb re-called the multiplex PCR reads with MiXCR. Of around 27,000 distinct CDR3 sequences listed, around 32% are singletons. The material sequenced was PBMCs, taken before or after stereotactic body radiation therapy (not recorded which). These receptors originate from a donor aged 50 or older with non-small cell lung cancer.

This clonotype has ten or more counts. The CDR3 region is CASSGVRWIGYTF. The CDR3 nucleotides read TGTGCCAGCAGCGGCGTCCGGTGGATTGGCTACACCTTC. This sequence joins TRBV28 and TRBJ1-2; D gene unclear. V was clipped by 6 bases and J by 7 bases, with 15 bases between them. The CDR3 has 13 amino acids. Germline V gene lookup returns CDR1 MDHEN and CDR2 SYDVKM.

By proportion, this clonotype is medium-sized. The rearrangement joins TRBV6-2 or TRBV6-3 to TRBJ1-6; D call uncertain. The ends were cut back, 5 bases at V and 6 bases at J, with 14 bases in the middle. The CDR3 totals 15 residues. The germline CDR1 and CDR2 sequences are MNHEY and SVGEGT. CDR3 in amino acids: CASSERNVRNSPLHF. Written as DNA, the CDR3 is TGTGCCAGCAGTGAACGAAACGTCCGTAATTCACCCCTCCACTTT.

This clonotype was seen repeatedly, ten times or more. V gene TRBV2 combines with J gene TRBJ2-5; weak D call: TRBD2 (6 bases). Trimming took off 4 bases at V and 1 base at J, with 13 bases between the two ends. Germline assignment: CDR1 SNHLY and CDR2 FYNNEI. The CDR3 is 15 residues long. The CDR3 bases are TGTGCCAGCAGTGCCTTTGGGGGGAGCCAAGAGACCCAGTACTTC. It yields the protein CASSAFGGSQETQYF.

At least ten counts were recorded for this clonotype. The chain recombines TRBV2 with TRBJ2-3; D gene unclear. The V gene's germline CDR1 is SNHLY and CDR2 FYNNEI. This CDR3 contains 12 residues. Between the trimmed V and J ends, which lost 8 bases and 2 bases, there was a span of 8 bases. CDR3 loop: CASVEDTDTQYF. The CDR3 nucleotides are TGTGCCAGCGTCGAAGACACAGATACGCAGTATTTT.

This clonotype was counted at least ten times. V usage is TRBV5-1 and J usage is TRBJ2-6, with D possibly being TRBD1 (6 bases). V was pared by 0 bases and J by 0 bases, with 10 bases between. Germline CDR1 and CDR2: SGHRS and YFSETQ. There are 17 residues in the CDR3. The CDR3 protein is CASSLGTDPSGANVLTF. The CDR3, as DNA: TGCGCCAGCAGCTTGGGGACAGATCCCTCTGGGGCCAACGTCCTGACTTTC.

Notes on this clonotype: This may come from a read error, since a much larger clone is one base off. This is likely a read error, given that the CDR3 carries no conserved phenylalanine or tryptophan at its end. V usage is TRBV4-1 and J usage is TRBJ1-5; D may be TRBD1 (6 bases). The CDR3 has 17 residues. Per the germline V gene, CDR1 is MGHRA and CDR2 is YSYEKL. V lost 0 bases, J lost 6 bases, and 18 bases lay in between. DNA for the CDR3: TGCGCCAGCAGCCAAGATTCCCAGGGGAAAGGTTTTCAGCCCCAGCATTCT. The encoded protein is CASSQDSQGKGFQPQHS.

Remarks on this clonotype: Only one base separates this from a far larger clonotype, so it likely reflects a read error. The V and J genes are TRBV6-4 and TRBJ1-3; D unresolved. The CDR3 covers 15 residues. Germline V gene data show CDR1 as MRHNA and CDR2 as SNTAGT. As DNA, the CDR3 is TGTGCCACCAACAAACGCGGAGACTCTGTAAACACCATATATTTT. This codes for CATNKRGDSVNTIYF.

This clonotype was seen repeatedly, ten times or more. The chain joins TRBV5-1 to TRBJ2-5, with 10 bases identical to TRBD2. The junction had 12 bases not matched to a gene; V was cut back by 2 bases and J by 5 bases. There are 17 residues in the CDR3. CDR1 SGHRS and CDR2 YFSETQ come from the germline V gene. The CDR3 protein is CASSFSGRARSGETQYF. CDR3 coding DNA: TGCGCCAGCAGCTTCAGCGGGAGGGCGAGGTCGGGGGAGACCCAGTACTTC.

This clonotype was counted at least ten times. The chain employs TRBV28 and TRBJ1-2; unclear D gene. Germline V gene lookup returns CDR1 MDHEN and CDR2 SYDVKM. Trimming shortened V by 2 bases and J by 7 bases, and 11 bases separated the two germline ends. The CDR3 runs 13 residues. CDR3: CASSLGGIFGYTF. DNA for the CDR3: TGTGCCAGCAGTTTAGGAGGGATATTTGGCTACACCTTC.

This clonotype was detected many times. V usage is TRBV19 and J usage is TRBJ1-5; no reliable D call. Trimming removed 6 bases from V and 1 base from J, with 4 bases in between. Germline V gene data show CDR1 as LNHDA and CDR2 as SQIVND (reference sequence). This CDR3 is 12 amino acids long. In nucleotides, the CDR3 is TGTGCCAGTAGCCGGAGCAATCAGCCCCAGCATTTT. Translating gives CASSRSNQPQHF.

This clonotype was observed at least ten times. The germline gene is not matched at one end of the junction; a read error may be the cause. This sequence joins TRBV19 and TRBJ2-2; D might be TRBD2 (6 bases). CDR1 and CDR2 from the germline V gene are LNHDA and SQIVND (reference sequence). The CDR3 loop spans 16 amino acids. CDR3 nucleotide sequence: TGTGCCAGTAGTACACGAATTCGGGGGAACGCCGGGGAGCTGTTTTTT. Its protein is CASSTRIRGNAGELFF.

Ten or more counts support this clonotype. V usage is TRBV3-1 and J usage is TRBJ2-3; D perhaps matches TRBD2 (6 bases). V lost 2 bases, J lost 1 base, and 10 bases lay in between. Per the germline V gene, CDR1 is LGHDT and CDR2 is YNNKEL (reference sequence). This CDR3 region has 15 residues. DNA of the CDR3: TGTGCCAGCAGCCAATACTCGGGGGGCACAGATACGCAGTATTTT. It specifies CASSQYSGGTDTQYF.

This clonotype came up many times. The V and J genes are TRBV28 and TRBJ2-7; no clear D gene. The length of the CDR3 is 15 residues. V was trimmed by 6 bases and J by 0 bases, leaving 15 bases between them. Germline CDR1 is MDHEN and CDR2 is SYDVKM. CDR3 sequence reads: CASSLWGSLSYEQYF. The CDR3, as DNA: TGTGCCAGCAGCCTTTGGGGTTCCCTCTCCTACGAGCAGTACTTC.

The chain joins TRBV20-1 to TRBJ2-1; D may be TRBD1 (5 bases). V was trimmed by 7 bases and J by 8 bases, leaving 15 bases between them. CDR3 length: 12 amino acids. In germline, CDR1 is DFQATT, CDR2 SNEGSKA (reference sequence). CDR3 in DNA: TGCAGTGGTGGGGCTGGGTCCGATGAGCAGTTCTTC. The encoded protein is CSGGAGSDEQFF.